One and the same sample provided the 4 T cell receptor beta chains below, sequenced in a study of cytomegalovirus exposure and HLA in healthy donors. The primer mix had 60 Vbeta and 13 Jbeta primers. TCRdb's copy holds only in-frame clones and misses some; the assay was immunoSEQ multiplex PCR. The table lists some 150,000 clones, 70% to 80% of them singletons. The sample comprised PBMCs. These receptor sequences come from a man under 40 in good health and CMV-seropositive.

The chain employs TRBV7-8 and TRBJ1-5; D unclear. Trimming pared 1 base from V and 3 bases from J, leaving 7 bases between. Germline loops: CDR1 SGHVS, CDR2 FQNEAQ. This CDR3 is 14 amino acids long. CDR3 protein: CASSLVSSNQPQHF. The CDR3 nucleotides are TGTGCCAGCAGCTTAGTCTCCTCCAATCAGCCCCAGCATTTT. Variable domain in full (rest from reference TRBV7-8 and TRBJ1-5): GAGVSQSPRYKVAKRGQDVALRCDPISGHVSLFWYQQALGQGPEFLTYFQNEAQLDKSGLPSDRFFAERPEGSVSTLKIQRTQQEDSAVYLCASSLVSSNQPQHFGDGTRLSIL.

J is TRBJ2-3 and V is TRBV6-5; TRBD2 matches 9 bases. The ends lost 7 bases at V and 3 bases at J; junction bases unmatched: 5. Per germline, CDR1 MNHEY and CDR2 SVGAGI. The CDR3 totals 14 residues. The CDR3 reads CASNVAGETDTQYF. The CDR3 region has the DNA TGTGCCAGCAATGTAGCGGGGGAAACAGATACGCAGTATTTT.

The chain has TRBV5-1 and TRBJ1-2, with 8 bases identical to TRBD1. Trimming cost V 0 bases and J 2 bases; bases outside gene matches: 3. This CDR3 has 15 residues. Germline V lookup: CDR1 SGHRS, CDR2 YFSETQ. CDR3 bases: TGCGCCAGCAGCTTGGGACAGGGGTCCAACTATGGCTACACCTTC. Translated, it gives CASSLGQGSNYGYTF.

The chain couples TRBV4-3 to TRBJ2-5, with 11 bases matching TRBD2. The germline CDR1 and CDR2 sequences are LGHNA and YSLEER. The CDR3 covers 16 residues. V lost 1 base, J lost 5 bases, and 6 bases stayed unmatched. CDR3 residues: CASSQALAGGWETQYF. The CDR3 DNA reads TGCGCCAGCAGCCAAGCCCTAGCGGGGGGCTGGGAGACCCAGTACTTC.